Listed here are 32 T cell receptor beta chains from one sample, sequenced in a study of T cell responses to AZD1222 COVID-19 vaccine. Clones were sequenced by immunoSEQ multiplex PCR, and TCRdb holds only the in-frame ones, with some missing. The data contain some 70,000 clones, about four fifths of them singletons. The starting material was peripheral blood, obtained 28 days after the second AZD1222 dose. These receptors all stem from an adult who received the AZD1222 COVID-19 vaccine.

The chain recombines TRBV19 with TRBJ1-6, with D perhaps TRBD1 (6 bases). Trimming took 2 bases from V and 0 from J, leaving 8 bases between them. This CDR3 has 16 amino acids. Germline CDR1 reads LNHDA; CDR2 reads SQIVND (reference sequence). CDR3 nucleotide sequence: TGTGCCAGTAGTATAAGGGGGAGCTCCTATAATTCACCCCTCCACTTT. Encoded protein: CASSIRGSSYNSPLHF.

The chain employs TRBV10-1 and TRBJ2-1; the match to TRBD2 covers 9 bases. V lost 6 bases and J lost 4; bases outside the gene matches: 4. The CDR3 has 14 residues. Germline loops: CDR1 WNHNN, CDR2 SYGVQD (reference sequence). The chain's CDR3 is CASSKAGGYNEQFF. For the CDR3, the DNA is TGCGCCAGCAGCAAAGCGGGGGGATACAATGAGCAGTTCTTC.

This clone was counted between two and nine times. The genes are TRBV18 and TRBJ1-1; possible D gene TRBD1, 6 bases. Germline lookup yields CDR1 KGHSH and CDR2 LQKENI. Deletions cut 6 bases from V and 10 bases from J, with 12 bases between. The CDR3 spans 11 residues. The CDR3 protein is CASSVGGRAFF. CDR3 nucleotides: TGTGCCAGCTCCGTTGGGGGCAGAGCTTTCTTT.

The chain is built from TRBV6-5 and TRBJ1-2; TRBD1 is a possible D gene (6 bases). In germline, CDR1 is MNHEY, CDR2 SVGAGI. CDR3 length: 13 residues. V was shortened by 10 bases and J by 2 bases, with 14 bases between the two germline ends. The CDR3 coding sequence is TGTGCCAACAGGGACCTGTTCAACTATGGCTACACCTTC. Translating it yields CANRDLFNYGYTF.

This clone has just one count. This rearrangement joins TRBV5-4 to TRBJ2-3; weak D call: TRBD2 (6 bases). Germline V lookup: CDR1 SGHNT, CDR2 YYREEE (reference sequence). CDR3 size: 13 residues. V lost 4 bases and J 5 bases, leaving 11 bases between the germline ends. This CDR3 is CASSRMGGDTQYF. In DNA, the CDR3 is TGTGCCAGCAGCAGGATGGGGGGAGATACGCAGTATTTT. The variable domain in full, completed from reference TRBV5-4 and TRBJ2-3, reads ETGVTQSPTHLIKTRGQQVTLRCSSQSGHNTVSWYQQALGQGPQFIFQYYREEENGRGNFPPRFSGLQFPNYSSELNVNALELDDSALYLCASSRMGGDTQYFGPGTRLTVL.

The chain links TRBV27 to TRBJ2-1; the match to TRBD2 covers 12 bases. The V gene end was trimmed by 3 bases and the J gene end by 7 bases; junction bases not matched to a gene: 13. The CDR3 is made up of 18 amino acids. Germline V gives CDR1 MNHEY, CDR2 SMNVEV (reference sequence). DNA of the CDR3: TGTGCCAGCAGTTTGGAGGACCCCACTAGCGGGGGGATGAATGAGCAGTTCTTC. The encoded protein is CASSLEDPTSGGMNEQFF.

DNA for the CDR3: TGTGCCAGCAGCGTGGATAGCGGGGGGGATGCCTACGAGCAGTACTTC. It translates to CASSVDSGGDAYEQYF. The chain combines TRBV9 with TRBJ2-7; 11 nucleotides line up with TRBD2. CDR1 SGDLS and CDR2 YYNGEE come from the germline V gene. This CDR3 contains 16 residues. The J segment lost 2 bases and the V segment lost 2 bases, leaving 6 bases of the junction unmatched.

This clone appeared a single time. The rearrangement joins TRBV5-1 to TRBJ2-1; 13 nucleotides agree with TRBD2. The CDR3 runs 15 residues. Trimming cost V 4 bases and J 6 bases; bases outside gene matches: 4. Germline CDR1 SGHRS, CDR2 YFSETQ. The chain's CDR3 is CASSTGLAGSNEQFF. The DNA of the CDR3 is TGCGCCAGCAGCACGGGACTAGCGGGGAGCAATGAGCAGTTCTTC.

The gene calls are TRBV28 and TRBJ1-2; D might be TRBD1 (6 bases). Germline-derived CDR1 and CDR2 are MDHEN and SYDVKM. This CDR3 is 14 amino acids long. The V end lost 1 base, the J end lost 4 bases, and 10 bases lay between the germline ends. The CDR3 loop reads CASSLLGRGYGYTF. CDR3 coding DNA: TGTGCCAGCAGTTTATTGGGCAGGGGCTATGGCTACACCTTC.

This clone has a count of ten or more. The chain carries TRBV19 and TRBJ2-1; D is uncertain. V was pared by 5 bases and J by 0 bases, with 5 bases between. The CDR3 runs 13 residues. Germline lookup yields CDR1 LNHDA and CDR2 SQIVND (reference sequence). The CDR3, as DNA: TGTGCCAGTAGTCTAAACTCCTACAATGAGCAGTTCTTC. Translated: CASSLNSYNEQFF.

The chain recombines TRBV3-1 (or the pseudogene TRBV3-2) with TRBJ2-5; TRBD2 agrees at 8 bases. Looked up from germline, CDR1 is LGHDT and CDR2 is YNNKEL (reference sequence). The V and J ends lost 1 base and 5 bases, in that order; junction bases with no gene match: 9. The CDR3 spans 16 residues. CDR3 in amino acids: CASSQVASGGPETQYF. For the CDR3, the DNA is TGTGCCAGCAGCCAAGTCGCATCGGGGGGGCCTGAGACCCAGTACTTC.

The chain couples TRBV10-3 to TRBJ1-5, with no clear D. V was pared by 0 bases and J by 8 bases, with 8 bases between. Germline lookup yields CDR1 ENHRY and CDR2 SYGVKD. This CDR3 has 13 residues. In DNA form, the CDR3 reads TGTGCCATCAGTGAGTCGACGGGTGAGCCCCAGCATTTT. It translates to CAISESTGEPQHF.

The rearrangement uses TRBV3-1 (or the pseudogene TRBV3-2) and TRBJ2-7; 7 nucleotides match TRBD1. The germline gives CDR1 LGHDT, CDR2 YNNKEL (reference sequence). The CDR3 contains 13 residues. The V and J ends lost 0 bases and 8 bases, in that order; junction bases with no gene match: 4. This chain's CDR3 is CASSQDSQGKQYF. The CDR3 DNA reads TGTGCCAGCAGCCAAGATTCACAGGGGAAGCAGTACTTC.

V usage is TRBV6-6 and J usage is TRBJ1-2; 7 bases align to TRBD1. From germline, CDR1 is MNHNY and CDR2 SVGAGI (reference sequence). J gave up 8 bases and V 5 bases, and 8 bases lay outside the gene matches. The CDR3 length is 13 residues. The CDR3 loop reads CASSAPGTAGYTF. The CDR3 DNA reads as TGTGCCAGCAGTGCGCCCGGGACAGCAGGCTACACCTTC.

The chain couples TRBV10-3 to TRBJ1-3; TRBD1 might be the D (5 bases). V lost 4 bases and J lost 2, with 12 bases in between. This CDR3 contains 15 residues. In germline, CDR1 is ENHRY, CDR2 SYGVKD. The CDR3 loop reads CAISADTDPGNTIYF. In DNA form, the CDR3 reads TGTGCCATCAGTGCGGACACGGACCCTGGAAACACCATATATTTT.

The DNA of the CDR3 is TGTGCCAGCAGCTTGGGACAACCGGGGGAGACCCAGTACTTC. It translates to CASSLGQPGETQYF. The chain has TRBV5-8 and TRBJ2-5, with a weak D call TRBD2 (5 bases). Germline CDR1 is SGHTS and CDR2 is YDEGEE. The length of the CDR3 is 14 residues. The V end was cut by 0 bases, the J end by 5 bases, with 11 bases between.

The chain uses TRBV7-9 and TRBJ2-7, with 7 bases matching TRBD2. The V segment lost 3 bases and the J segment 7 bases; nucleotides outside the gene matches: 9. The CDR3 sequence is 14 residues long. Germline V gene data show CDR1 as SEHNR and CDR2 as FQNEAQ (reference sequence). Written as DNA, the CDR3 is TGTGCCAGCAGCTTGTCCTTAACCGGGGGGGAGCAGTACTTC. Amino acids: CASSLSLTGGEQYF.

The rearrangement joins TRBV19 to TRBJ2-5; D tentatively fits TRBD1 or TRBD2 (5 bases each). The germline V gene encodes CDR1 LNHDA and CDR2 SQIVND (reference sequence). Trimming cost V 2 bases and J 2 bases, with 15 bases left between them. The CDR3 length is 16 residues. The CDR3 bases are TGTGCCAGTAGTATATCGGCAGGGACGAATCAAGAGACCCAGTACTTC. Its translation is CASSISAGTNQETQYF. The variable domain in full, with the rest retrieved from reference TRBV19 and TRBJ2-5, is DGGITQSPKYLFRKEGQNVTLSCEQNLNHDAMYWYRQDPGQGLRLIYYSQIVNDFQKGDIAEGYSVSREKKESFPLTVTSAQKNPTAFYLCASSISAGTNQETQYFGPGTRLLVL.

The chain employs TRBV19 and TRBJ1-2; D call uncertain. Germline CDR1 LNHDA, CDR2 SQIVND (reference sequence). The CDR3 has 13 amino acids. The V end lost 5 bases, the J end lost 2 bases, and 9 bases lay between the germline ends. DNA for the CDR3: TGTGCCAGTAGTCGGGCAGAAAACTATGGCTACACCTTC. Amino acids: CASSRAENYGYTF. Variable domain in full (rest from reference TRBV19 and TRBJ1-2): DGGITQSPKYLFRKEGQNVTLSCEQNLNHDAMYWYRQDPGQGLRLIYYSQIVNDFQKGDIAEGYSVSREKKESFPLTVTSAQKNPTAFYLCASSRAENYGYTFGSGTRLTVV.

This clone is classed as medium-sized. CDR3 sequence (DNA): TGTGCCAGCAGCTTAGAGGGTGGGGGAAACACCATATATTTT. It translates to CASSLEGGGNTIYF. V usage is TRBV13 and J usage is TRBJ1-3; D remains unclear. The germline V and J ends were trimmed by 1 base and 4 bases, with 8 bases remaining between them. Germline CDR1 is PRHDT and CDR2 is FYEKMQ (reference sequence). The CDR3 is 14 residues long.

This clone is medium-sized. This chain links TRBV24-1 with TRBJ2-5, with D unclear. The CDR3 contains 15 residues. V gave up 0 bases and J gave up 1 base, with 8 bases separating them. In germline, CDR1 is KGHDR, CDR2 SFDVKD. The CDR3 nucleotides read TGTGCCACCAGTGATTTGTTGGGATCCCAAGAGACCCAGTACTTC. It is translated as CATSDLLGSQETQYF.

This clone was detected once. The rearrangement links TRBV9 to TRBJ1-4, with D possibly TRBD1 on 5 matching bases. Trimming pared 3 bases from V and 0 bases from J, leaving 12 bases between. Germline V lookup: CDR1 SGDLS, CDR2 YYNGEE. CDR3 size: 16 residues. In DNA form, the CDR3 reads TGTGCCAGCAGCGCCCTGGGGGGAACAACTAATGAAAAACTGTTTTTT. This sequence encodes CASSALGGTTNEKLFF.

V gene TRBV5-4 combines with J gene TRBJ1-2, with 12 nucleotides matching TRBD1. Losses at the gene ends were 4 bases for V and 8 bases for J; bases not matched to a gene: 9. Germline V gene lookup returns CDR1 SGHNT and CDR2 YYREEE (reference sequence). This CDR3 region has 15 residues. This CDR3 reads CASSPEGQGALGYTF. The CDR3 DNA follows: TGTGCCAGCAGCCCGGAGGGACAGGGGGCCCTCGGCTACACCTTC.

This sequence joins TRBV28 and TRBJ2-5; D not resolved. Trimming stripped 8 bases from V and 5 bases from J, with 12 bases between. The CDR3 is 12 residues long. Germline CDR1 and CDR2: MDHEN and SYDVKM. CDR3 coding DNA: TGTGCCAGCGGAATTCGGTGGGAGACCCAGTACTTC. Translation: CASGIRWETQYF.

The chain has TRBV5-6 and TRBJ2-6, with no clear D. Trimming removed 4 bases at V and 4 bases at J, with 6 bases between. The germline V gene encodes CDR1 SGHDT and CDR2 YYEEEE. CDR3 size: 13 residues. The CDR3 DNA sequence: TGTGCCAGCAGCCAGGAAGGGGCCAACGTCCTGACTTTC. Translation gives CASSQEGANVLTF.

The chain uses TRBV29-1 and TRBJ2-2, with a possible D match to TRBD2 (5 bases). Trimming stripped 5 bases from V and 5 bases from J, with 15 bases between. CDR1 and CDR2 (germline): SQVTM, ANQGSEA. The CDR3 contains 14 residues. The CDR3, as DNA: TGCAGCGTTCATCGGCCGGGGAAGACCGGGGAGCTGTTTTTT. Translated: CSVHRPGKTGELFF.

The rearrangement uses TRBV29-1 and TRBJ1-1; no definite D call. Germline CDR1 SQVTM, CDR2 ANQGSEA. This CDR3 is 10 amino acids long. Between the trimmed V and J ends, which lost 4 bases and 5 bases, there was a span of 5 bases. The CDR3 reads CSVAETEAFF. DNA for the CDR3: TGCAGCGTTGCAGAGACTGAAGCTTTCTTT. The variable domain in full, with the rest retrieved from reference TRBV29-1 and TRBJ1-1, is SAVISQKPSRDICQRGTSLTIQCQVDSQVTMMFWYRQQPGQSLTLIATANQGSEATYESGFVIDKFPISRPNLTFSTLTVSNMSPEDSSIYLCSVAETEAFFGQGTRLTVV.

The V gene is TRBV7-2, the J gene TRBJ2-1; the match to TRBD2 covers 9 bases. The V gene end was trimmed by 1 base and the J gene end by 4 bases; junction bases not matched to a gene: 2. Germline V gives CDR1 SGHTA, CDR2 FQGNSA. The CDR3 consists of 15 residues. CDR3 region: CASSLGAGGYNEQFF. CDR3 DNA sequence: TGTGCCAGCAGCTTAGGAGCGGGGGGTTACAATGAGCAGTTCTTC. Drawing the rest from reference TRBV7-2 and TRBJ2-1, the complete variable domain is GAGVSQSPSNKVTEKGKDVELRCDPISGHTALYWYRQSLGQGLEFLIYFQGNSAPDKSGLPSDRFSAERTGGSVSTLTIQRTQQEDSAVYLCASSLGAGGYNEQFFGPGTRLTVL.

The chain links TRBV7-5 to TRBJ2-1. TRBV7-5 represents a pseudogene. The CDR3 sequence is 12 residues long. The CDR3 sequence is CARGRSLGEQFF. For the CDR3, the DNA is TGTGCCAGAGGACGTAGTCTAGGTGAGCAGTTCTTC.

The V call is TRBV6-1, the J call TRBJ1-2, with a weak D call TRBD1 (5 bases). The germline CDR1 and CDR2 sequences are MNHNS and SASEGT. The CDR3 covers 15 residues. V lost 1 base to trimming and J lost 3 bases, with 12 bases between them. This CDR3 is CASSEDRTGDYGYTF. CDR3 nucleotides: TGTGCCAGCAGTGAAGATCGAACAGGCGACTATGGCTACACCTTC.

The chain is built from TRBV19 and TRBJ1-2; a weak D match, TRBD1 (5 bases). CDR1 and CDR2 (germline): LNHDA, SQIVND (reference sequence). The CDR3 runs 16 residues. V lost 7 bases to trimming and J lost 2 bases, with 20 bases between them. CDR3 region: CASNPLGDRKNYGYTF. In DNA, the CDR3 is TGTGCCAGTAATCCTCTAGGGGACCGAAAGAACTATGGCTACACCTTC.

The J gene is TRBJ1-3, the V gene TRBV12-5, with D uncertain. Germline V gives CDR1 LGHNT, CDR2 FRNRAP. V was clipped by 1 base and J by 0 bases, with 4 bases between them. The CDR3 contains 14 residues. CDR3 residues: CASGLGISGNTIYF. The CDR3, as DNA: TGTGCTAGTGGTTTGGGAATCTCTGGAAACACCATATATTTT.